This is a list of T cell receptor beta chains from one sample in a study of blood T cell repertoires in COVID-19. TCRdb keeps only in-frame clones here, not all; method: immunoSEQ multiplex PCR. Here the sample spans roughly 340,000 clones, about 90% being singletons. Sample: peripheral blood. The receptors come from a woman aged 65 to 85 with COVID-19, enrolled during active disease. The CDR3 runs from the conserved cysteine through the conserved F or W. A D gene is named only where the DNA matches it firmly.

D	J	V	CDR3
TRBD1	TRBJ2-7	TRBV5-1	CASSPDRQGTFFYEQYF
.	TRBJ1-3	TRBV3-1/TRBV3-2	CASSQDGSSGNTIYF
TRBD1	TRBJ2-5	TRBV19	CASSIRTGTAVETQYF
.	TRBJ1-4	TRBV19	CASSIGALRDEKLFF
.	TRBJ1-1	TRBV11-2	CASSLVQGEAFF
TRBD1	TRBJ1-2	TRBV30	CAWGTAYGYTF
TRBD1	TRBJ1-2	TRBV11-2	CASSSLTGGSYGYTF
.	TRBJ2-5	TRBV12-5	CASGVLHGEAQYF
TRBD1	TRBJ1-2	TRBV27	CASSLGTGYGYTF
.	TRBJ2-1	TRBV28	CASSLLYRDDEQFF
.	TRBJ1-1	TRBV2	CASVLGIYTEAFF
TRBD1	TRBJ1-2	TRBV5-6	CASSLTAGGGWGYGYTF
TRBD1	TRBJ2-2	TRBV28	CASRGQTNTGELFF
TRBD1	TRBJ1-6	TRBV6-5	CASRRTGNNSPLHF
.	TRBJ1-1	TRBV7-9	CAGAEGEAFF
.	TRBJ1-5	TRBV4-3	CASSQDPYGRGRQPQHF
.	TRBJ1-4	TRBV4-3	CASSQGQSEKLFF
.	TRBJ2-7	TRBV21-1	CASSKADGRGYSSYEQYF
TRBD1	TRBJ2-5	TRBV5-1	CASSLEVLGQGAAETQYF
.	TRBJ2-7	TRBV27	CASSLSAGPLHEQYF
.	TRBJ1-2	TRBV7-2	CASSFGGNYGYTF
TRBD2	TRBJ2-1	TRBV28	CASSSGGLANEQFF
TRBD1	TRBJ2-7	TRBV7-9	CASSLGTGSYEQYF
TRBD1	TRBJ1-6	TRBV28	CASRWTGISPLHF
.	TRBJ1-3	TRBV29-1	CSCRGLAGNTIYF
.	TRBJ1-6	TRBV18	CASSPLEARRSPLHF
TRBD2	TRBJ2-7	TRBV6-6	CASSTYSGGWHEQYF
TRBD1	TRBJ2-1	TRBV18	CASSTRQGASYNEQFF
.	TRBJ1-2	TRBV10-1	CASSDPDRSYGYTF
TRBD2	TRBJ2-5	TRBV3-1/TRBV3-2	CASSQDNSGGYQETQYF
TRBD1	TRBJ1-1	TRBV28	CASRNTGGTEAFF
TRBD1	TRBJ1-4	TRBV2	CASSATGLNEKLFF
.	TRBJ2-3	TRBV21-1	CASSSPLGDTHCTDTQYF
.	TRBJ1-5	TRBV27	CASSFQGHPYSNQPQHF
TRBD2	TRBJ2-2	TRBV19	CASSISGTNTGELFF
.	TRBJ1-2	TRBV5-1	CASTLGAGTNYGYTF
.	TRBJ1-1	TRBV5-6	CASSFRTPETTEAFF
TRBD1	TRBJ1-1	TRBV5-6	CASSLLGTGNTEAFF
TRBD1	TRBJ1-1	TRBV11-2	CASSLGIGTGISEAFF
.	TRBJ2-7	TRBV5-6	CASRTGSRYEQYF
.	TRBJ2-3	TRBV5-1	CASSTTGAREDTQYF
.	TRBJ1-5	TRBV11-2	CASSLGAMQGRSPQHF
TRBD1	TRBJ2-4	TRBV7-9	CASSTGGEGKNIQYF
TRBD2	TRBJ2-2	TRBV5-1	CASSRGLAGGPTGELFF
.	TRBJ1-2	TRBV18	CASSLVGDGYGYTF
.	TRBJ2-7	TRBV3-1/TRBV3-2	CASSFRDSYF
TRBD1	TRBJ1-5	TRBV5-8	CASSLDRGRGQPQHF
.	TRBJ2-2	TRBV19	CASSPSRGTGELFF
TRBD1	TRBJ2-5	TRBV30	CAWRVRGPGTQYF
TRBD2	TRBJ2-2	TRBV11-2	CASSLVGLDTGELFF
.	TRBJ1-2	TRBV7-2	CASTFRTTNYGYTF
.	TRBJ2-3	TRBV27	CASSGGVDMRTDTQYF
.	TRBJ1-2	TRBV5-1	CASSLAAGDGYTF
TRBD1	TRBJ2-3	TRBV5-1	CASSLGQGRDTQYF
TRBD2	TRBJ2-1	TRBV6-5	CASSYPGGPGREQFF
TRBD1	TRBJ1-1	TRBV4-1	CASSQGYRGTEAFF
.	TRBJ1-6	TRBV27	CASSLWQGHYSPLHF
.	TRBJ2-4	TRBV19	CASSASSPAGNAKNIQYF
.	TRBJ2-7	TRBV18	CASSPGLRRGEQYF
TRBD1	TRBJ1-2	TRBV20-1	CSATPTGPYTF